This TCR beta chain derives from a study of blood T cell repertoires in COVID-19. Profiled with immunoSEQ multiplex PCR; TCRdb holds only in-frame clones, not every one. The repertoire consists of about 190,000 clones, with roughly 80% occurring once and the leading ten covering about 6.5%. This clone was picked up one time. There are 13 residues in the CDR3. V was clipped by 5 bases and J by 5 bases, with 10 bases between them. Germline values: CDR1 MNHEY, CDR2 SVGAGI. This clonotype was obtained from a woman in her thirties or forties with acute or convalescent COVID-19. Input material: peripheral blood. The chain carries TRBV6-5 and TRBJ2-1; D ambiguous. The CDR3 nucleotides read TGTGCCAGCAGTCTACAGCAAGACAATGAGCAGTTCTTC. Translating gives CASSLQQDNEQFF.